This entry lists 32 T cell receptor beta chains sequenced from one sample in a study of cytomegalovirus exposure and HLA in healthy donors. The PCR contained 60 Vbeta and 13 Jbeta primers. Only in-frame clones appear in the TCRdb table, and some are missing; sequencing was by immunoSEQ multiplex PCR. The data hold some 90,000 clones, with around four fifths observed a single time. Sequencing was performed on PBMCs. The receptors here all came from a boy aged 10-17 years in good health and CMV-seronegative.

The gene calls are TRBV28 and TRBJ2-7; the D is unclear. CDR1 and CDR2 (germline): MDHEN, SYDVKM. The V end lost 6 bases, the J end lost 0 bases, and 15 bases lay between the germline ends. There are 15 residues in the CDR3. The DNA of the CDR3 is TGTGCCAGCAGAGACCCGGGTCGCAGCTCCTACGAGCAGTACTTC. This encodes CASRDPGRSSYEQYF.

V gene TRBV4-2 combines with J gene TRBJ1-1; possibly TRBD1 for D (6 bases). From germline, CDR1 is LGHNA and CDR2 YNFKEQ. Between the trimmed V and J ends, which lost 3 bases and 4 bases, there was a span of 9 bases. CDR3 length: 13 residues. CDR3 in DNA: TGTGCCAGCAGCCAGCTAGGGGGCACTGAAGCTTTCTTT. It yields the protein CASSQLGGTEAFF.

This chain uses TRBV29-1 with TRBJ1-1; the match to TRBD1 covers 8 bases. V was pared by 7 bases and J by 1 base, with 2 bases of the junction left unmatched. Germline CDR1 reads SQVTM; CDR2 reads ANQGSEA. This CDR3 has 12 residues. The CDR3: CSAGTGNTEAFF. The CDR3, as DNA: TGCAGCGCCGGGACAGGGAACACTGAAGCTTTCTTT. Complete variable domain (other parts from reference TRBV29-1 and TRBJ1-1): SAVISQKPSRDICQRGTSLTIQCQVDSQVTMMFWYRQQPGQSLTLIATANQGSEATYESGFVIDKFPISRPNLTFSTLTVSNMSPEDSSIYLCSAGTGNTEAFFGQGTRLTVV.

The J gene is TRBJ1-2, the V gene TRBV6-5; the match to TRBD1 covers 8 bases. This CDR3 has 13 amino acids. Germline V gives CDR1 MNHEY, CDR2 SVGAGI. V lost 2 bases, J lost 6 bases, and 2 bases stayed unmatched. CDR3 bases: TGTGCCAGCAGTTACGGACAGGGTGATGGCTACACCTTC. This translates into CASSYGQGDGYTF.

This clone was found a few times. The chain has TRBV7-9 and TRBJ2-7; D gene uncertain. The CDR3 totals 12 residues. Trimming pared 2 bases from V and 12 bases from J, leaving 14 bases between. Per germline, CDR1 SEHNR and CDR2 FQNEAQ (reference sequence). In DNA, the CDR3 is TGTGCCAGCAGCTTATCTACCATCGATCCGTACTTC. Its protein is CASSLSTIDPYF.

This clone was seen just once. The chain recombines TRBV7-2 with TRBJ1-1, with D unclear. The CDR3 length is 13 residues. Germline CDR1 is SGHTA and CDR2 is FQGNSA. V was clipped by 5 bases and J by 7 bases, with 14 bases between them. In nucleotides, the CDR3 is TGTGCCAGCAGCCTCGGGGTGGGCAGTGAAGCTTTCTTT. Its translation is CASSLGVGSEAFF.

The V and J genes are TRBV7-2 and TRBJ2-1, with 10 bases identical to TRBD1. The CDR3 is 14 amino acids. Germline V gives CDR1 SGHTA, CDR2 FQGNSA. With V trimmed by 3 bases and J by 15 bases, 11 bases remained unmatched. CDR3 amino acids: CASSFEGQGRQAFF. As DNA, the CDR3 is TGTGCCAGCAGCTTCGAGGGACAGGGGCGACAGGCGTTCTTC.

The chain employs TRBV27 and TRBJ2-5; a possible D gene is TRBD2 (6 bases). The CDR3 covers 14 residues. Germline lookup yields CDR1 MNHEY and CDR2 SMNVEV (reference sequence). Trimming cost V 5 bases and J 1 base, with 11 bases left between them. CDR3 sequence reads: CASSPWTTQETQYF. CDR3 nucleotide sequence: TGTGCCAGCAGTCCATGGACTACCCAAGAGACCCAGTACTTC.

V usage is TRBV6-4 and J usage is TRBJ2-3; D is perhaps TRBD2 (7 bases). The ends were cut back, 0 bases at V and 4 bases at J, with 17 bases in the middle. The CDR3 spans 17 residues. CDR1 MRHNA and CDR2 SNTAGT come from the germline V gene. CDR3: CASSDSGSAGAADTQYF. The CDR3 bases are TGTGCCAGCAGTGACTCGGGGTCCGCGGGGGCCGCAGATACGCAGTATTTT.

The CDR3 loop reads CASSDVMNTEAFF. The CDR3 DNA follows: TGCGCCAGCAGTGATGTCATGAACACTGAAGCTTTCTTT. This chain links TRBV10-2 with TRBJ1-1, with D unclear. Germline V gives CDR1 WSHSY, CDR2 SAAADI. The CDR3 loop spans 13 amino acids. Trimming shortened V by 3 bases and J by 0 bases, and 5 bases separated the two germline ends.

In this sample, this clone turned up a few times. The rearrangement uses TRBV5-4 and TRBJ2-7; no reliable D call. The V end was cut by 2 bases, the J end by 3 bases, with 12 bases between. Germline CDR1 is SGHNT and CDR2 is YYREEE (reference sequence). The length of the CDR3 is 14 residues. The CDR3 coding sequence is TGTGCCAGCAGCTTTCAGTACAGAGACTACGAGCAGTACTTC. Translated, it gives CASSFQYRDYEQYF.

The sample holds one count of this clone. For the CDR3, the DNA is TGTGCCAGCAGCCAAGCTGTCAGATACGAGCAGTACTTC. Translating it yields CASSQAVRYEQYF. V usage is TRBV4-2 and J usage is TRBJ2-7; D ambiguous. The length of the CDR3 is 13 residues. Germline-derived CDR1 and CDR2 are LGHNA and YNFKEQ. The V end was cut by 1 base, the J end by 4 bases, with 8 bases between.

This clone was detected only a few times. The genes are TRBV9 and TRBJ2-1; 8 bases align to TRBD1. CDR3 length: 15 amino acids. The J segment lost 2 bases and the V segment lost 4 bases, leaving 5 bases of the junction unmatched. The germline CDR1 and CDR2 sequences are SGDLS and YYNGEE. The CDR3 DNA sequence: TGTGCCAGCAGCCCCCGGGACAGGCCCTACAATGAGCAGTTCTTC. The encoded protein is CASSPRDRPYNEQFF.

This chain links TRBV10-3 with TRBJ1-1; 8 nucleotides match TRBD1. V dropped 3 bases and J dropped 2; count of bases not matched to a gene: 5. Germline V gives CDR1 ENHRY, CDR2 SYGVKD. This CDR3 contains 15 residues. The DNA for the CDR3 is TGTGCCATCAGTGACCCCGGACAGGGAAACACTGAAGCTTTCTTT. It yields the protein CAISDPGQGNTEAFF.

The chain combines TRBV14 with TRBJ1-6; D may be TRBD1 (5 bases). V lost 6 bases, J lost 5 bases, and 17 bases lay in between. The CDR3 is 16 residues long. Germline loops: CDR1 SGHDN, CDR2 FVKESK. The CDR3 nucleotides are TGTGCCAGCAGAGGGACTCTCGGAGGGAATAATTCACCCCTCCACTTT. This encodes CASRGTLGGNNSPLHF.

The genes are TRBV29-1 and TRBJ1-2; 8 positions agree with TRBD1. V was pared by 6 bases and J by 3 bases, with 6 bases of the junction left unmatched. This CDR3 spans 13 amino acids. The germline V gene encodes CDR1 SQVTM and CDR2 ANQGSEA. The CDR3 sequence is CSVSTGVDYGYTF. DNA for the CDR3: TGCAGCGTCTCGACAGGGGTTGACTATGGCTACACCTTC.

The CDR3 is CASRGTGGNTEAFF. CDR3 DNA: TGTGCCAGCAGGGGGACAGGGGGTAACACTGAAGCTTTCTTT. The chain employs TRBV28 and TRBJ1-1; the match to TRBD1 covers 11 bases. This CDR3 region has 14 residues. Germline CDR1 and CDR2: MDHEN and SYDVKM. The J segment lost 2 bases and the V segment lost 6 bases, leaving 2 bases of the junction unmatched.

The chain is built from TRBV4-3 and TRBJ1-2; weak D call: TRBD1 (6 bases). CDR1 is LGHNA, CDR2 YSLEER, per germline. V lost 5 bases, J lost 6 bases, and 19 bases lay in between. The CDR3 has 15 residues. CDR3 loop: CASSAAGGASDGYTF. In nucleotides, the CDR3 is TGCGCCAGCAGCGCGGCGGGGGGGGCAAGCGATGGCTACACCTTC.

The chain recombines TRBV29-1 with TRBJ2-7, with D maybe TRBD2 (5 bases). V lost 6 bases and J 2 bases, leaving 14 bases between the germline ends. Germline V gives CDR1 SQVTM, CDR2 ANQGSEA. The CDR3 is 13 amino acids. The chain's CDR3 is CSVVTREPYEQYF. The DNA of the CDR3 is TGCAGCGTAGTTACTAGGGAACCCTACGAGCAGTACTTC.

The rearrangement uses TRBV4-3 and TRBJ2-7; 7 bases line up with TRBD1. The junction had 8 bases not matched to a gene; V was cut back by 0 bases and J by 3 bases. Germline CDR1 reads LGHNA; CDR2 reads YSLEER. The CDR3 is made up of 16 amino acids. The CDR3: CASSQDAPGQIYEQYF. CDR3 bases: TGCGCCAGCAGCCAAGATGCCCCGGGACAGATCTACGAGCAGTACTTC.

The chain joins TRBV15 to TRBJ1-5; weak D call: TRBD1 (6 bases). V shed 5 bases and J shed 0 bases, with 8 bases lying between them. Germline assignment: CDR1 LNHNV and CDR2 YYDKDF (reference sequence). This CDR3 comprises 14 residues. The CDR3 sequence: CATSGQNSNQPQHF. The CDR3 nucleotides read TGTGCCACCAGCGGACAGAATAGCAATCAGCCCCAGCATTTT.

The V gene is TRBV27, the J gene TRBJ1-1; 8 bases align to TRBD1. With 5 bases clipped from V and 4 bases from J, the junction kept 6 bases outside the gene matches. This CDR3 region has 14 residues. CDR1 is MNHEY and CDR2 is SMNVEV in the germline V gene (reference sequence). The CDR3 reads CASSPRGQVTEAFF. As DNA, the CDR3 is TGTGCCAGCAGTCCCAGGGGGCAGGTCACTGAAGCTTTCTTT.

V gene TRBV6-1 combines with J gene TRBJ1-5; D perhaps matches TRBD1 (6 bases). The CDR3 length is 18 residues. With 1 base removed from V and 2 bases from J, the gap between germline ends came to 18 bases. Germline CDR1 is MNHNS and CDR2 is SASEGT. CDR3 bases: TGTGCCAGCAGTGAAGGGCTTCGGGGGGCGGGGGGCAATCAGCCCCAGCATTTT. This gives the protein CASSEGLRGAGGNQPQHF.

CDR3 loop: CASTHRQGSSSPLHF. DNA for the CDR3: TGTGCCAGCACCCACCGACAAGGGAGTAGTTCACCCCTCCACTTT. The J gene is TRBJ1-6, the V gene TRBV27; D ambiguous. The CDR3 loop spans 15 amino acids. V lost 7 bases to trimming and J lost 9 bases, with 19 bases between them. Germline loops: CDR1 MNHEY, CDR2 SMNVEV (reference sequence).

The V and J genes are TRBV30 and TRBJ1-2; TRBD1 aligns across 7 bases. V lost 3 bases, J lost 2 bases, and 3 bases stayed unmatched. The CDR3 sequence is 13 residues long. CDR1 is GTSNPN and CDR2 is SVGIG in the germline V gene (reference sequence). The CDR3 sequence is CAWRRTGNYGYTF. In DNA, the CDR3 is TGTGCCTGGAGGAGGACAGGCAACTATGGCTACACCTTC.

This clone came up a few times. The CDR3 DNA is TGTGCCACCAGCAGGACAGTCGGGTATGAAAAACTGTTTTTT. Amino acids: CATSRTVGYEKLFF. The genes are TRBV15 and TRBJ1-4; maybe TRBD1 (5 bases). This CDR3 is built from 14 residues. V lost 3 bases, J lost 6 bases, and 11 bases lay in between. Per germline, CDR1 LNHNV and CDR2 YYDKDF (reference sequence). Drawing the rest from reference TRBV15 and TRBJ1-4, the complete variable domain is DAMVIQNPRYQVTQFGKPVTLSCSQTLNHNVMYWYQQKSSQAPKLLFHYYDKDFNNEADTPDNFQSRRPNTSFCFLDIRSPGLGDTAMYLCATSRTVGYEKLFFGSGTQLSVL.

The chain combines TRBV14 with TRBJ1-2; D is unclear. Trimming shortened V by 2 bases and J by 0 bases, and 4 bases separated the two germline ends. CDR3 size: 13 residues. CDR1 SGHDN and CDR2 FVKESK come from the germline V gene. The CDR3 nucleotides are TGTGCCAGCAGCCAAACAGCTAACTATGGCTACACCTTC. Encoded protein: CASSQTANYGYTF.

Only a few counts were recorded for this clone. The V call is TRBV5-4, the J call TRBJ2-2; TRBD2 might be the D (6 bases). The V and J ends lost 0 bases and 6 bases respectively, with 12 bases between them. The CDR3 consists of 15 residues. Germline CDR1 and CDR2: SGHNT and YYREEE (reference sequence). CDR3 nucleotide sequence: TGTGCCAGCAGCTTGGTATGGGGGGTAGCCGGGGAGCTGTTTTTT. This sequence encodes CASSLVWGVAGELFF.

V is TRBV7-2 and J is TRBJ1-5; D unresolved. Germline assignment: CDR1 SGHTA and CDR2 FQGNSA. CDR3 length equals 14 residues. V lost 0 bases, J lost 0 bases, and 3 bases lay in between. The CDR3 reads CASSLANSNQPQHF. In DNA, the CDR3 is TGTGCCAGCAGCTTAGCCAATAGCAATCAGCCCCAGCATTTT.

This clone occurred once. The J gene is TRBJ1-2, the V gene TRBV29-1, with D perhaps matching TRBD1 (5 bases). Trimming removed 4 bases from V and 2 bases from J, with 8 bases in between. The CDR3 consists of 12 residues. CDR1 and CDR2 (germline): SQVTM, ANQGSEA. CDR3 bases: TGCAGCGTTGGACAGTCGAACTATGGCTACACCTTC. Its translation is CSVGQSNYGYTF.

The chain recombines TRBV20-1 with TRBJ2-3; D is unresolved. Germline V gene lookup returns CDR1 DFQATT and CDR2 SNEGSKA (reference sequence). Trimming cost V 0 bases and J 7 bases, with 2 bases left between them. The CDR3 sequence is 10 residues long. This CDR3 reads CSARDNTQYF. The CDR3 bases are TGCAGTGCTAGAGATAATACGCAGTATTTT.

The chain carries TRBV16 and TRBJ1-5; TRBD1 matches at 7 bases. CDR1 and CDR2 (germline): KGHSY, FQNENV. V lost 4 bases to trimming and J lost 6 bases; unmatched junction nucleotides: 9. The CDR3 spans 15 residues. The CDR3 DNA reads as TGTGCCAGCAGCCCCGGCGGGACAGCGGGTCAGCCCCAGCATTTT. Residues: CASSPGGTAGQPQHF.